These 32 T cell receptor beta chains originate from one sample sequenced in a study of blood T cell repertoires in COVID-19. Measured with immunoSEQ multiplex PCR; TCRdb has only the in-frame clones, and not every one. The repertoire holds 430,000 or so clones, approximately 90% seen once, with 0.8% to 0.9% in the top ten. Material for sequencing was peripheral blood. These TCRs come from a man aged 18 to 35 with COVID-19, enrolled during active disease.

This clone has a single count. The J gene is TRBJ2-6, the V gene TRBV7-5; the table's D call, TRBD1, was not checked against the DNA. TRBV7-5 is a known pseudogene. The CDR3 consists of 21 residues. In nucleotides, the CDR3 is TGTGTCAGAAGCTTAGGGCGCATTGGAGACAGGGGGTGGACTGGGGCCAACGTCCTGACTTTC. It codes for CVRSLGRIGDRGWTGANVLTF.

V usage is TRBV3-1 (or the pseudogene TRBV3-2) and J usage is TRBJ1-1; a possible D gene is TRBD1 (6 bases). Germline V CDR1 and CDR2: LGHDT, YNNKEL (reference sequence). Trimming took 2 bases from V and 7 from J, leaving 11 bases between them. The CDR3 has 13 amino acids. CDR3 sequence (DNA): TGTGCCAGCAGCCAAAATAGGGGGGGTGAAGCTTTCTTT. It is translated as CASSQNRGGEAFF.

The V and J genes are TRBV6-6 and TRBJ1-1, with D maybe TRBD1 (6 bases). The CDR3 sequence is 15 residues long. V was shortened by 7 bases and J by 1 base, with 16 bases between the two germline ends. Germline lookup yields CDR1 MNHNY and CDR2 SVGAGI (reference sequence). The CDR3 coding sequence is TGTGCCAGCAACCAATACAGGGCTCCGAACACTGAAGCTTTCTTT. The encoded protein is CASNQYRAPNTEAFF.

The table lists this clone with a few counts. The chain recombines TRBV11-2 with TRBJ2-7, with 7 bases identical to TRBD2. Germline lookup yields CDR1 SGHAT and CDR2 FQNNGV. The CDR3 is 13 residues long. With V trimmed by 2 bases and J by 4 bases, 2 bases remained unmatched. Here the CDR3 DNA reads TGTGCCAGCAGCTTAACAGCGGGGTACGAGCAGTACTTC. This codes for CASSLTAGYEQYF.

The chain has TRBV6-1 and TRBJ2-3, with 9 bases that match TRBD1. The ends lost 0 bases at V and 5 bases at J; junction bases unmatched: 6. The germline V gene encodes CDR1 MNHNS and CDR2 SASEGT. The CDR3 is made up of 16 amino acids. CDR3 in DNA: TGTGCCAGCAGTGAAGCGTTGGGACAGGGTGTAGATACGCAGTATTTT. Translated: CASSEALGQGVDTQYF.

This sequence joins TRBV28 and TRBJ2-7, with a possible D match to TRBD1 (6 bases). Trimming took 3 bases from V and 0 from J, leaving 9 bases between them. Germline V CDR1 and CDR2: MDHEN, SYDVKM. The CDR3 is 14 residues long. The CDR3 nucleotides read TGTGCCAGCAGTTTGACAGGAGCCTCCTACGAGCAGTACTTC. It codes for CASSLTGASYEQYF.

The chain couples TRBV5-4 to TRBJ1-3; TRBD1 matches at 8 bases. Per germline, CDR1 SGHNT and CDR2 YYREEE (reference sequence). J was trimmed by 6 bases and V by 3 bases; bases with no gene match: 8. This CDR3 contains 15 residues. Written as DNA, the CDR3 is TGTGCCAGCAGCTCAGGGACAGGCGTCGAAAACACCATATATTTT. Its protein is CASSSGTGVENTIYF.

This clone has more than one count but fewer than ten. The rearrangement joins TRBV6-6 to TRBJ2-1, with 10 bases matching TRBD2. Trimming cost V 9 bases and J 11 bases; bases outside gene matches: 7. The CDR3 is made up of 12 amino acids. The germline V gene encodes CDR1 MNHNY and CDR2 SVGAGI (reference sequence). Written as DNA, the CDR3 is TGTGCCAGTTCCAAGCGGGGGGGGAAGCAGTTCTTC. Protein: CASSKRGGKQFF.

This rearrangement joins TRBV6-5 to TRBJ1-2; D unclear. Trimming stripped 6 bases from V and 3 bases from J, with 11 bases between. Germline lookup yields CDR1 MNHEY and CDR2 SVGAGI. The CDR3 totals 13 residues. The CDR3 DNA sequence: TGTGCCAGCAGGAGGGTCCGGGACTATGGCTACACCTTC. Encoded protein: CASRRVRDYGYTF.

CDR3: CASSSGQGTNTGELFF. The CDR3 DNA reads as TGTGCCAGCAGTTCAGGACAGGGCACGAACACCGGGGAGCTGTTTTTT. The chain recombines TRBV6-5 with TRBJ2-2, with 8 bases aligning to TRBD1. The CDR3 has 16 residues. With V trimmed by 4 bases and J by 0 bases, 4 bases remained unmatched. Germline CDR1 reads MNHEY; CDR2 reads SVGAGI.

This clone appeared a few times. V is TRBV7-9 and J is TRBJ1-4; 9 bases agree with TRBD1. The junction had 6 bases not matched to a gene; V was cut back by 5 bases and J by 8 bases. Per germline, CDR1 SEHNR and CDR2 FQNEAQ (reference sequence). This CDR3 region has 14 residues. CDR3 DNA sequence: TGTGCCAGCAGCCCGGGACAGGGAGACGAAAAACTGTTTTTT. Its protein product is CASSPGQGDEKLFF.

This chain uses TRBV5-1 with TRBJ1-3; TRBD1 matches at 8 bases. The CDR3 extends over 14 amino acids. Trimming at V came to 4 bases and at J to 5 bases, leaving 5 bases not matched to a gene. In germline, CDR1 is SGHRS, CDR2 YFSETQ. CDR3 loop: CASSLDRDRNTIYF. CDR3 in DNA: TGCGCCAGCAGCCTGGACAGGGACCGAAACACCATATATTTT.

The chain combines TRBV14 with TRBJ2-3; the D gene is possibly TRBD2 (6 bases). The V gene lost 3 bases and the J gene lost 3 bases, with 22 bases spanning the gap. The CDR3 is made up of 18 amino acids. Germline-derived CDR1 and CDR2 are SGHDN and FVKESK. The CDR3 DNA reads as TGTGCCAGCAGCCATCCTGACCGGCGGGAATGGAGAACAGATACGCAGTATTTT. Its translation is CASSHPDRREWRTDTQYF.

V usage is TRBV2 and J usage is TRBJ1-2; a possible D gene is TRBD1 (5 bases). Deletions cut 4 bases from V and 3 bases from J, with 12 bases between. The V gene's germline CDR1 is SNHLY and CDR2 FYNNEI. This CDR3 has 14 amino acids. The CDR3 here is CASSGQSLYYGYTF. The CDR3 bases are TGTGCCAGCAGTGGACAGTCGCTTTACTATGGCTACACCTTC.

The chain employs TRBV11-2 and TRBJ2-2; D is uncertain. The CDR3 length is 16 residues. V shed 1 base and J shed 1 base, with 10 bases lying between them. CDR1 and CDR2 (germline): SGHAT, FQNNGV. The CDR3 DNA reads TGTGCCAGCAGCTTAGTAACACAGAAGAACACCGGGGAGCTGTTTTTT. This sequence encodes CASSLVTQKNTGELFF.

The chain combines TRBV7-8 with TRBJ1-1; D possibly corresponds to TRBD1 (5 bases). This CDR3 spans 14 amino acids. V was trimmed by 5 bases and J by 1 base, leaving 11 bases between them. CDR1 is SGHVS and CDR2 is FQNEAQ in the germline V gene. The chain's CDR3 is CASSRVGGNTEAFF. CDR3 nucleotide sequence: TGTGCCAGCAGCCGCGTCGGGGGGAACACTGAAGCTTTCTTT.

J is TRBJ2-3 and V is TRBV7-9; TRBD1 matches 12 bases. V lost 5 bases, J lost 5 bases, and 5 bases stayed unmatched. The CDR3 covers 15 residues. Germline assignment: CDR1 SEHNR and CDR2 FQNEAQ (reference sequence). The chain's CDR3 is CASSRDRGLGDTQYF. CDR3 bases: TGTGCCAGCAGCCGGGACAGGGGGCTTGGAGATACGCAGTATTTT.

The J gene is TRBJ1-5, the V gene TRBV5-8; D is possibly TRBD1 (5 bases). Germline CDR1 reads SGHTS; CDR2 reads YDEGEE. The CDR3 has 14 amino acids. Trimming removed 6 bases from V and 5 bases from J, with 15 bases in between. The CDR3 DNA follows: TGTGCCAGCACCAGGACATTTCCTTATCAGCCCCAGCATTTT. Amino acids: CASTRTFPYQPQHF.

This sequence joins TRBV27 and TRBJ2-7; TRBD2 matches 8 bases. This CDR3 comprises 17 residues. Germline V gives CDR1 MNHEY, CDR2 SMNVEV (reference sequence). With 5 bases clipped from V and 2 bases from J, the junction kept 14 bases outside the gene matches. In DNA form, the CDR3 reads TGTGCCAGCAGTCTCCGCCGGACTAGCCTTTCGGCCTACGAGCAGTACTTC. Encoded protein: CASSLRRTSLSAYEQYF.

The DNA of the CDR3 is TGTGCCAGTACCAATGCGGGGACGGGGGGAACCTTAGAGGACACTGAAGCTTTCTTT. Amino acids: CASTNAGTGGTLEDTEAFF. V and J are TRBV19 and TRBJ1-1, with a possible D match to TRBD1 (5 bases). Germline CDR1 and CDR2: LNHDA and SQIVND (reference sequence). The length of the CDR3 is 19 residues. V was trimmed by 7 bases and J by 3 bases, leaving 30 bases between them.

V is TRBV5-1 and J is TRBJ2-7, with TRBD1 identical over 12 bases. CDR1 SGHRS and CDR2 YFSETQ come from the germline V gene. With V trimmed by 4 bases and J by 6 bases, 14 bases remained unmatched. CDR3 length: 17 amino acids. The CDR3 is CASSVGPRGTGGVEQYF. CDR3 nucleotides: TGCGCCAGCAGCGTAGGTCCGCGAGGGACAGGGGGCGTCGAGCAGTACTTC.

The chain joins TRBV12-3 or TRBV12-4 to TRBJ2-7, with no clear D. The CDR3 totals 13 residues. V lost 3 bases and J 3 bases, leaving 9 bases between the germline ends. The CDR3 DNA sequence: TGTGCCAGCAGTTTTGGTGCTAACTACGAGCAGTACTTC. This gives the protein CASSFGANYEQYF.

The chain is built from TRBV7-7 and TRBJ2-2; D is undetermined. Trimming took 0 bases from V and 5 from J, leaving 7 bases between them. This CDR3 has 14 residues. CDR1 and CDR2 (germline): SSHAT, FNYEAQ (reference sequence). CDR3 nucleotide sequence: TGTGCCAGCAGCTTAGCAGCCGAGACCGGGGAGCTGTTTTTT. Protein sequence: CASSLAAETGELFF.

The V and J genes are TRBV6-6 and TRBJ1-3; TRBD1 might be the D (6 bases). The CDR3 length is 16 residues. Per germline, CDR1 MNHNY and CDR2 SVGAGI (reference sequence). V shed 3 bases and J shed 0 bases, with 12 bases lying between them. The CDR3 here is CASSYPTGFSGNTIYF. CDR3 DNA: TGTGCCAGCAGTTATCCCACAGGGTTCTCTGGAAACACCATATATTTT.

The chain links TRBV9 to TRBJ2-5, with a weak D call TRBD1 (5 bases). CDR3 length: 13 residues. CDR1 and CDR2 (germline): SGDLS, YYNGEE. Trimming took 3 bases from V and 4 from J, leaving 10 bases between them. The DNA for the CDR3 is TGTGCCAGCAGCGCCAGGGTGGGAGAGACCCAGTACTTC. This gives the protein CASSARVGETQYF.

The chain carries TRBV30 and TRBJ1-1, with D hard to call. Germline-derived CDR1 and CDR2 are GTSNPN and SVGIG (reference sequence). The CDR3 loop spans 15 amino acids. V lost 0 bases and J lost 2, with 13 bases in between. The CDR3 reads CAWSVPWAGNTEAFF. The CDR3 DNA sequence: TGTGCCTGGAGTGTACCGTGGGCGGGTAACACTGAAGCTTTCTTT. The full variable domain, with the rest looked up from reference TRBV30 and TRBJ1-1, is SQTIHQWPATLVQPVGSPLSLECTVEGTSNPNLYWYRQAAGRGLQLLFYSVGIGQISSEVPQNLSASRPQDRQFILSSKKLLLSDSGFYLCAWSVPWAGNTEAFFGQGTRLTVV.

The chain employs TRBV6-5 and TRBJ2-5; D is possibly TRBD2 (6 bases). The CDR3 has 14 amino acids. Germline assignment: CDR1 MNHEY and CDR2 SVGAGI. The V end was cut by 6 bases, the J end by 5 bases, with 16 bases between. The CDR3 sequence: CASSMTRLQETQYF. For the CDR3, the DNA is TGTGCCAGCAGCATGACTAGGCTCCAGGAGACCCAGTACTTC.

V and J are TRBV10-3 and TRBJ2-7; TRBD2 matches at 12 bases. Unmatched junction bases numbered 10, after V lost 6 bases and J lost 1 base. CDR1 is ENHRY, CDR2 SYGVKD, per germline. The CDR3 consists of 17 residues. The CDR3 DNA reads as TGTGCCATCAGCAAGTCCCGGACTAGCGGGAATTCCTACGAGCAGTACTTC. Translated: CAISKSRTSGNSYEQYF.

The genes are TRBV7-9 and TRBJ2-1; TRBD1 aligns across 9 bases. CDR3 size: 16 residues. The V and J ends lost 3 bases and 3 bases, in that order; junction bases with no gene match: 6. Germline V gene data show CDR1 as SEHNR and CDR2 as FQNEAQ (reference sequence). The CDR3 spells CASSFLQGAHYNEQFF. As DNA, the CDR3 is TGTGCCAGCAGCTTCCTACAGGGGGCTCACTACAATGAGCAGTTCTTC.

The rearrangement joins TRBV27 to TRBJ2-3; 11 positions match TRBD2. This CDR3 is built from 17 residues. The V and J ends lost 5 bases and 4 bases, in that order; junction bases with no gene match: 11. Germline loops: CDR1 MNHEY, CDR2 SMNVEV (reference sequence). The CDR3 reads CASSELAGVWGPDTQYF. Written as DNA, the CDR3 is TGTGCCAGCAGTGAACTAGCGGGAGTTTGGGGGCCAGATACGCAGTATTTT.

The CDR3 is CASSLDRGTYNEQFF. The CDR3 DNA is TGTGCCAGCAGCTTAGACAGGGGGACTTACAATGAGCAGTTCTTC. This rearrangement joins TRBV7-2 to TRBJ2-1; 8 bases line up with TRBD1. This CDR3 is 15 amino acids long. With V trimmed by 1 base and J by 4 bases, 3 bases remained unmatched. From germline, CDR1 is SGHTA and CDR2 FQGNSA.

CDR3 in DNA: TGTGCCAGCCCGTCGAGCACAGATACGCAGTATTTT. Encoded protein: CASPSSTDTQYF. V gene TRBV6-5 combines with J gene TRBJ2-3, with no clear D. Germline V gene sequence: CDR1 MNHEY, CDR2 SVGAGI. Trimming shortened V by 8 bases and J by 0 bases, and 6 bases separated the two germline ends. This CDR3 is built from 12 residues.